This T cell receptor beta chain comes out of a study of shared clonotypes between healthy human individuals. The CDR3 spans 12 residues. Germline CDR1 LNHDA, CDR2 SQIVND (reference sequence). V was clipped by 5 bases and J by 0 bases, with 2 bases between them. Method: immunoSEQ multiplex PCR; TCRdb's copy keeps in-frame clones and lacks some. Of 780,000 or so clones in the sample, 72% were seen once. The sequenced material came from memory CD4+ T cells sorted from blood. The subset: CD45RA-negative fraction. The chain links TRBV19 to TRBJ1-5, with D hard to call. This clonotype was obtained from a woman in her twenties or thirties in good health. The CDR3 region is CASSVSNQPQHF. The CDR3 DNA sequence: TGTGCCAGTAGTGTTAGCAATCAGCCCCAGCATTTT.